The 12 T cell receptor beta chains below were found in one sample sequenced in a study of CD8 T cells in Susac syndrome. The RNA input was roughly 0.5 to 1 ug, and it was reverse transcribed with random hexamers. TCRdb independently ran MiXCR on the immunoSEQ multiplex PCR reads; one entry per CDR3 protein. The table has tens of thousands of distinct CDR3 sequences, approximately 95% seen once; the top ten hold about 0.45%. Sequencing was done on a sample of CD8+ T cells from PBMCs. The receptors here all came from a human donor with Susac syndrome.

V usage is TRBV4-1 and J usage is TRBJ1-1; D perhaps matches TRBD1 (5 bases). V dropped 2 bases and J dropped 2 bases, with 9 bases sitting between them. Germline-derived CDR1 and CDR2 are MGHRA and YSYEKL. This CDR3 is 14 amino acids long. Here the CDR3 reads CASSQSRDNTEAFF. In DNA form, the CDR3 reads TGCGCCAGCAGCCAATCCCGGGACAACACTGAAGCTTTCTTT.

The CDR3 loop is CASSQESTGIIGTEAFF. CDR3 in DNA: TGTGCCAGCAGCCAAGAGAGCACAGGGATAATCGGCACTGAAGCTTTCTTT. The V gene is TRBV14, the J gene TRBJ1-1, with a weak D call TRBD1 (6 bases). Per the germline V gene, CDR1 is SGHDN and CDR2 is FVKESK. V was cut by 0 bases and J by 4 bases, with 18 bases left in between. CDR3 size: 17 residues.

The rearrangement uses TRBV7-2 and TRBJ2-3; 7 nucleotides line up with TRBD2. CDR3 length: 14 amino acids. Losses at the gene ends were 8 bases for V and 2 bases for J; bases not matched to a gene: 7. Germline V gene sequence: CDR1 SGHTA, CDR2 FQGNSA. Here the CDR3 DNA reads TGTGCCAGCTACCGGGAGGTCCCCACAGATACGCAGTATTTT. Protein: CASYREVPTDTQYF.

This CDR3 is CASSYGGRAGNEQFF. In DNA, the CDR3 is TGTGCCAGCAGTTATGGCGGGAGGGCCGGGAATGAGCAGTTCTTC. The V gene is TRBV27, the J gene TRBJ2-1; TRBD2 matches at 9 bases. Per the germline V gene, CDR1 is MNHEY and CDR2 is SMNVEV (reference sequence). Trimming removed 4 bases from V and 7 bases from J; junction bases left unmatched: 8. This CDR3 spans 15 amino acids.

The chain joins TRBV13 to TRBJ2-1; 8 nucleotides agree with TRBD2. With V trimmed by 1 base and J by 3 bases, 5 bases remained unmatched. This CDR3 comprises 16 residues. Germline CDR1 and CDR2: PRHDT and FYEKMQ (reference sequence). The CDR3 is CASSLDGRGFYNEQFF. CDR3 DNA: TGTGCCAGCAGCTTAGACGGGAGGGGGTTCTACAATGAGCAGTTCTTC.

The chain links TRBV20-1 to TRBJ2-5; possible D gene TRBD1, 6 bases. This CDR3 has 15 amino acids. The V and J ends lost 8 bases and 0 bases respectively, with 19 bases between them. The germline gives CDR1 DFQATT, CDR2 SNEGSKA (reference sequence). The CDR3 reads CSTQEGRGHQETQYF. The CDR3 bases are TGCAGTACCCAAGAAGGCAGGGGACACCAAGAGACCCAGTACTTC.

The rearrangement links TRBV13 to TRBJ2-7; D is perhaps TRBD1 (5 bases). V was trimmed by 2 bases and J by 2 bases, leaving 10 bases between them. Germline values: CDR1 PRHDT, CDR2 FYEKMQ (reference sequence). The CDR3 is 14 amino acids. The CDR3 reads CASSLFPDTYEQYF. CDR3 in DNA: TGTGCCAGCAGCTTATTTCCGGACACCTACGAGCAGTACTTC.

The genes are TRBV7-9 and TRBJ2-1; D not resolved. The V end was cut by 5 bases, the J end by 12 bases, with 8 bases between. Germline assignment: CDR1 SEHNR and CDR2 FQNEAQ (reference sequence). The CDR3 length is 10 residues. CDR3 sequence (DNA): TGTGCCAGCAGCGCCGGGCTGCAGTTCTTC. Protein: CASSAGLQFF. The full variable domain, its missing parts supplied by reference TRBV7-9 and TRBJ2-1, is DTGVSQNPRHKITKRGQNVTFRCDPISEHNRLYWYRQTLGQGPEFLTYFQNEAQLEKSRLLSDRFSAERPKGSFSTLEIQRTEQGDSAMYLCASSAGLQFFGPGTRLTVL.

The CDR3 coding sequence is TGCGCCAGCAGCGCCTTAGGTTACAATGAGCAGTTCTTC. It encodes CASSALGYNEQFF. The J gene is TRBJ2-1, the V gene TRBV5-1; D call uncertain. V was clipped by 4 bases and J by 4 bases, with 9 bases between them. The CDR3 is 13 amino acids. The germline gives CDR1 SGHRS, CDR2 YFSETQ.

V usage is TRBV5-6 and J usage is TRBJ1-5; 7 bases match TRBD1. V shed 3 bases, J shed 3 bases, and the junction held 12 bases outside the gene matches. The germline V gene has CDR1 SGHDT and CDR2 YYEEEE. The CDR3 spans 17 residues. The CDR3 DNA reads as TGTGCCAGCAGCTCCCAACCAGGGGGGACTTCCAATCAGCCCCAGCATTTT. Translated, it gives CASSSQPGGTSNQPQHF.

This clonotype occurred once. The chain links TRBV18 to TRBJ2-1; D gene uncertain. Looked up from germline, CDR1 is KGHSH and CDR2 is LQKENI. V was clipped by 3 bases and J by 10 bases, with 13 bases between them. The CDR3 loop spans 13 amino acids. The CDR3 DNA reads TGTGCCAGCTCACCTCCGGCCCGGTTGGAGCAGTTCTTC. This sequence encodes CASSPPARLEQFF. Filled out from reference TRBV18 and TRBJ2-1, the complete variable domain reads NAGVMQNPRHLVRRRGQEARLRCSPMKGHSHVYWYRQLPEEGLKFMVYLQKENIIDESGMPKERFSAEFPKEGPSILRIQQVVRGDSAAYFCASSPPARLEQFFGPGTRLTVL.

The rearrangement uses TRBV5-4 and TRBJ2-5; D tentatively fits TRBD1 or TRBD2 (5 bases each). This CDR3 comprises 14 residues. Trimming stripped 0 bases from V and 5 bases from J, with 11 bases between. Germline CDR1 and CDR2: SGHNT and YYREEE (reference sequence). The CDR3 nucleotides read TGTGCCAGCAGCTTGGGGGACCCGCCGGAGACCCAGTACTTC. Encoded protein: CASSLGDPPETQYF.